Below, 5 T cell receptor beta chains from the same sample are listed, as sequenced in a study of blood T cell repertoires in COVID-19. Using immunoSEQ multiplex PCR, the repertoire was profiled, and TCRdb retains in-frame clones only, with some absent. The sample holds around 200,000 clones, 90% seen once. Source material: PBMCs or T cells enriched from blood (not recorded which). The receptor source for this set is a man in his thirties or forties who had recovered from COVID-19.

The J gene is TRBJ2-2, the V gene TRBV4-2; D is possibly TRBD1 (6 bases). This CDR3 is built from 15 residues. The V and J ends lost 0 bases and 4 bases respectively, with 9 bases between them. CDR1 and CDR2 from the germline V gene are LGHNA and YNFKEQ. CDR3 bases: TGTGCCAGCAGCCAAGATAACAGGGCCACCGGGGAGCTGTTTTTT. It is translated as CASSQDNRATGELFF.

V is TRBV6-2 or TRBV6-3 and J is TRBJ1-5, with 8 bases fitting TRBD1. The CDR3 length is 15 residues. Looked up from germline, CDR1 is MNHEY and CDR2 is SVGEGT. After removal of 6 bases from V and 2 bases from J, the junction contained 6 bases not matched to a gene. The CDR3 is CASSHPDRGNQPQHF. The DNA for the CDR3 is TGTGCCAGCAGCCACCCGGACAGGGGCAATCAGCCCCAGCATTTT.

This clone occurred once. The chain joins TRBV5-4 to TRBJ2-7; perhaps TRBD1 as D (5 bases). CDR3 length: 15 amino acids. V lost 9 bases to trimming and J lost 0 bases, with 19 bases between them. The germline gives CDR1 SGHNT, CDR2 YYREEE (reference sequence). The CDR3, as DNA: TGTGCCACAGAAAACAGGACAATAACCTCCTACGAGCAGTACTTC. This encodes CATENRTITSYEQYF.

CDR3 protein: CASSWGQTYGYTF. In DNA form, the CDR3 reads TGTGCCAGCAGCTGGGGACAGACCTATGGCTACACCTTC. The chain is built from TRBV7-9 and TRBJ1-2; 7 bases are a match to TRBD1. The CDR3 consists of 13 residues. Germline trimming cut 4 bases from V and 4 bases from J; bases unmatched to any gene: 3. Per the germline V gene, CDR1 is SEHNR and CDR2 is FQNEAQ (reference sequence).

The CDR3, as DNA: TGTGCCAGCAGTTATTTAAGAGTACAGGACGCCGGGGAGCTGTTTTTT. The encoded protein is CASSYLRVQDAGELFF. The chain is built from TRBV6-5 and TRBJ2-2, with D tentatively TRBD1 (5 bases). CDR1 and CDR2 (germline): MNHEY, SVGAGI. Trimming pared 3 bases from V and 6 bases from J, leaving 17 bases between. The CDR3 consists of 16 residues.